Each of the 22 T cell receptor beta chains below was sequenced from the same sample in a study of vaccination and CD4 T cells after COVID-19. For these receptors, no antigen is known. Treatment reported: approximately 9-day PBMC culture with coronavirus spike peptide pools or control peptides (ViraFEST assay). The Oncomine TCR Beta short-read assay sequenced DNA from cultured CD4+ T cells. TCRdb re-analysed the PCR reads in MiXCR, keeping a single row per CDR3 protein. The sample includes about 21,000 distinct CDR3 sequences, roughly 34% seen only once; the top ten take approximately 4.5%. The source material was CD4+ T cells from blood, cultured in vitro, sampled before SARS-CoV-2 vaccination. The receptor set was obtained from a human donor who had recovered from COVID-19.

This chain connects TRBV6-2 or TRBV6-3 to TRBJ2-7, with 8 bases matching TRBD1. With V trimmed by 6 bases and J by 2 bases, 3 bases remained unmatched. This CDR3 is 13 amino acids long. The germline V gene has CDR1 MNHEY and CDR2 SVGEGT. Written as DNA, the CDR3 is TGTGCCAGCAGGACAGGGGTTGCCTACGAGCAGTACTTC. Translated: CASRTGVAYEQYF.

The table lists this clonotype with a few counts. CDR3 DNA: TGTGCCAGCAGTTTAGGAAGCGGGGGGGCCGGGGAGCTGTTTTTT. Residues: CASSLGSGGAGELFF. The chain recombines TRBV27 with TRBJ2-2; 10 nucleotides align to TRBD2. The V segment lost 2 bases and the J segment 6 bases; nucleotides outside the gene matches: 3. The CDR3 has 15 residues. The V gene's germline CDR1 is MNHEY and CDR2 SMNVEV (reference sequence).

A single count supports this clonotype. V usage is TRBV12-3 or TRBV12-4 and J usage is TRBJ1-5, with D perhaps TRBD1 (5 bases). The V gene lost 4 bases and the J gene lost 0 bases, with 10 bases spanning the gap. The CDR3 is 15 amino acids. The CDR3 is CASSSRGYSNQPQHF. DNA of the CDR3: TGTGCCAGCAGTTCCCGGGGGTATAGCAATCAGCCCCAGCATTTT.

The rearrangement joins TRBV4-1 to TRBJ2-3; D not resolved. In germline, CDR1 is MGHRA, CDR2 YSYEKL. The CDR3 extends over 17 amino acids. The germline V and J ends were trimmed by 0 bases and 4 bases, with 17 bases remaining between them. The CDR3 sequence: CASSQDLGSSSADTQYF. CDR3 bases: TGCGCCAGCAGCCAAGATCTTGGCTCCTCCTCGGCAGATACGCAGTATTTT.

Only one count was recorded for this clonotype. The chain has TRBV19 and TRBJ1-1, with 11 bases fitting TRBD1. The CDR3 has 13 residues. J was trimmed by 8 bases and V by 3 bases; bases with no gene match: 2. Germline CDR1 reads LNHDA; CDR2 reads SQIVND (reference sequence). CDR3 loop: CASSMGQGGEAFF. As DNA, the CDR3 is TGTGCCAGTAGTATGGGACAGGGGGGAGAAGCTTTCTTT.

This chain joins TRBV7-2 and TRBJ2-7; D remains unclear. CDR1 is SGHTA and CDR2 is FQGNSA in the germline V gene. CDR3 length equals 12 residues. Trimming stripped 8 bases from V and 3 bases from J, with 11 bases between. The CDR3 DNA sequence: TGTGCCAGCGCCCTTCGCGGCTACGAGCAGTACTTC. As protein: CASALRGYEQYF.

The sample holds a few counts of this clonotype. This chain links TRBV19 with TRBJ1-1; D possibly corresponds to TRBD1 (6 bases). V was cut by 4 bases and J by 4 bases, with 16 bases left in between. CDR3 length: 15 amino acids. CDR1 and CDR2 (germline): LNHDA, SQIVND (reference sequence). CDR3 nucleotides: TGTGCCAGTAGTACGACCCAACAGGGATTCACTGAAGCTTTCTTT. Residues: CASSTTQQGFTEAFF.

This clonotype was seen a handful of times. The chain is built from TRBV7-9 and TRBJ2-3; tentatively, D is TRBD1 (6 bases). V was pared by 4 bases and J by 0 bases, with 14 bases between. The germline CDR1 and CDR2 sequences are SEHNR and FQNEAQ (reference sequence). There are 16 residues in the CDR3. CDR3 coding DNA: TGTGCCAGCAGCTCGACCGGGACATTAAGCACAGATACGCAGTATTTT. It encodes CASSSTGTLSTDTQYF. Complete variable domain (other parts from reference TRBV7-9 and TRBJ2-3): DTGVSQNPRHKITKRGQNVTFRCDPISEHNRLYWYRQTLGQGPEFLTYFQNEAQLEKSRLLSDRFSAERPKGSFSTLEIQRTEQGDSAMYLCASSSTGTLSTDTQYFGPGTRLTVL.

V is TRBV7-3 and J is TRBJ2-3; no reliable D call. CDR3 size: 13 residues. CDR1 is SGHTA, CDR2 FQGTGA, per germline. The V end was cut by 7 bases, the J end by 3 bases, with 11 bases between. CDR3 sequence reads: CASTQPGTDTQYF. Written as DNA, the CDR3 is TGTGCCAGCACCCAACCTGGGACAGATACGCAGTATTTT.

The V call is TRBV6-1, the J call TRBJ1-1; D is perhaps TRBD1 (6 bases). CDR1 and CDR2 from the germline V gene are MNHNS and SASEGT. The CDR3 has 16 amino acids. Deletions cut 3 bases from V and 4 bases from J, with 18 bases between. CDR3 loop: CASSEGSGGRPTEAFF. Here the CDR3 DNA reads TGTGCCAGCAGTGAGGGGTCGGGGGGGCGACCCACTGAAGCTTTCTTT.

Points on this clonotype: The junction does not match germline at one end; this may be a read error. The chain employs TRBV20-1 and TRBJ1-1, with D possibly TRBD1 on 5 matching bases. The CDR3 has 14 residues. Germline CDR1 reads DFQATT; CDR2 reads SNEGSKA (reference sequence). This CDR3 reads CSAGDGAQGTEAFF. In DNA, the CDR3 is TGCAGTGCTGGAGACGGGGCGCAGGGCACTGAAGCTTTCTTT.

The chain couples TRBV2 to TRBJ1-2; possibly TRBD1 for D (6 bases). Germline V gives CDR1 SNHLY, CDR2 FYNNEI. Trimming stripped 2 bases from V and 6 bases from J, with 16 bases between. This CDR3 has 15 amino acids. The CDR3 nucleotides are TGTGCCAGCAGTGAACAGGGGTATAGTCGGGATGGCTACACCTTC. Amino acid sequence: CASSEQGYSRDGYTF.

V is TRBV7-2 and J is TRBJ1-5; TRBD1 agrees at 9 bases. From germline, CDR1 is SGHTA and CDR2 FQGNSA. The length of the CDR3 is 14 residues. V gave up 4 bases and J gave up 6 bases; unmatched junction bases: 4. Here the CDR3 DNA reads TGTGCCAGCAGCTCAGGGACAGGGATTCAGCCCCAGCATTTT. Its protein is CASSSGTGIQPQHF.

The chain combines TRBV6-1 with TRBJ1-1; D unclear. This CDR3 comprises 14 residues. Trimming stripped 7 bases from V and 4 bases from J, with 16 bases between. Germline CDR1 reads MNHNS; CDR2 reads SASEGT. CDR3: CASNPGVRSTEAFF. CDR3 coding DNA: TGTGCCAGCAATCCCGGGGTCAGGAGCACTGAAGCTTTCTTT.

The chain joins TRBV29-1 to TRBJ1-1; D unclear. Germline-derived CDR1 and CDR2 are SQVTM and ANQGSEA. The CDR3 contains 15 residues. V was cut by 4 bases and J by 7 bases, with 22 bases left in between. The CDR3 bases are TGCAGCGTTGCCGGTCTGCCGGGGATTGTTGTTGAAGCTTTCTTT. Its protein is CSVAGLPGIVVEAFF.

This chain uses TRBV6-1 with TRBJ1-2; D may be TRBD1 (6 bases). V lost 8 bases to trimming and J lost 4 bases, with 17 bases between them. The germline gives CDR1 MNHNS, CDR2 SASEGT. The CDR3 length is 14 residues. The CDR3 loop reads CASVPSRGIYGYTF. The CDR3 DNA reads TGTGCCAGCGTGCCGTCGAGGGGGATCTATGGCTACACCTTC.

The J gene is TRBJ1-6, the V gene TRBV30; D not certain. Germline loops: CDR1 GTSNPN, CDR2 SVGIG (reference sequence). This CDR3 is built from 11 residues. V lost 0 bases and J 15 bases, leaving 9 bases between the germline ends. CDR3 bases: TGTGCCTGGAGTGTAGGGCCGAACCTCCACTTT. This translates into CAWSVGPNLHF.

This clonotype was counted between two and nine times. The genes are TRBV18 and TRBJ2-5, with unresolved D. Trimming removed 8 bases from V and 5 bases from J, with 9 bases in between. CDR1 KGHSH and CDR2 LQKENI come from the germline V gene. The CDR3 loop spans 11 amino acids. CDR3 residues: CASALGETQYF. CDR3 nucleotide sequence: TGTGCCAGCGCGCTGGGGGAGACCCAGTACTTC.

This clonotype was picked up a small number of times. Written as DNA, the CDR3 is TGTGCCAGCAGTTTATCATGGGGGTTGAGCACAGATACGCAGTATTTT. Protein sequence: CASSLSWGLSTDTQYF. This chain joins TRBV27 and TRBJ2-3, with D perhaps being TRBD1 or TRBD2 (5 bases each). Germline CDR1 and CDR2: MNHEY and SMNVEV (reference sequence). Trimming pared 0 bases from V and 0 bases from J, leaving 10 bases between. This CDR3 spans 16 amino acids.

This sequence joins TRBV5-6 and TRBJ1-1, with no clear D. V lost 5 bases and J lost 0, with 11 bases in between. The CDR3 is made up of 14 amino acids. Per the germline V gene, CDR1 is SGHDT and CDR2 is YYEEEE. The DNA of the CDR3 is TGTGCCAGCAGTTGGATCGCGGTGAACACTGAAGCTTTCTTT. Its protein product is CASSWIAVNTEAFF.

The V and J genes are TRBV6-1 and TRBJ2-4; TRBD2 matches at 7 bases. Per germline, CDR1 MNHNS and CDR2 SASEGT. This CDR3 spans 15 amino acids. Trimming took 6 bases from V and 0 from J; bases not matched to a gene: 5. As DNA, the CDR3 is TGTGCCAGCAGCAGGGAGGGAACAGCCAAAAACATTCAGTACTTC. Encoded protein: CASSREGTAKNIQYF.

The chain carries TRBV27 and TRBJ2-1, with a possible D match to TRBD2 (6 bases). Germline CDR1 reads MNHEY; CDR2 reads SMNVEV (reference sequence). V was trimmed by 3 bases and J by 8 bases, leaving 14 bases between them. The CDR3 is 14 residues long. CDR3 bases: TGTGCCAGCAGTTTCGTAATCGGCGGGGATGAGCAGTTCTTC. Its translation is CASSFVIGGDEQFF.